One and the same sample provided the 10 T cell receptor beta chains below, sequenced in a study of early T cells in non-severe SARS-CoV-2 infection. TCRdb ran MiXCR on the 5' RACE reads and lists one entry per CDR3 protein. Of tens of thousands of distinct CDR3 sequences listed, roughly 4% are singletons. The sequenced material came from whole blood. These receptors all come from an adult who was a healthcare worker with PCR-confirmed SARS-CoV-2 infection or an uninfected control (not recorded which).

This clonotype was observed at least ten times. V usage is TRBV29-1 and J usage is TRBJ1-1, with a possible D match to TRBD1 (5 bases). V lost 0 bases to trimming and J lost 10 bases, with 18 bases between them. Germline CDR1 and CDR2: SQVTM and ANQGSEA. The CDR3 sequence is 14 residues long. For the CDR3, the DNA is TGCAGCGTTGAAGAGCATGCAGGGAATAGGGGAGCTTTCTTT. Translating it yields CSVEEHAGNRGAFF.

This clonotype came up a few times. The chain recombines TRBV10-3 with TRBJ1-1; TRBD1 aligns across 7 bases. The CDR3 totals 12 residues. Trimming cost V 6 bases and J 6 bases; bases outside gene matches: 4. Germline loops: CDR1 ENHRY, CDR2 SYGVKD. CDR3 residues: CAISPGTAEAFF. As DNA, the CDR3 is TGTGCCATCAGCCCTGGGACAGCTGAAGCTTTCTTT.

This clonotype was counted many times. This chain connects TRBV27 to TRBJ2-5, with TRBD1 as a possible D gene (6 bases). V was shortened by 3 bases and J by 5 bases, with 16 bases between the two germline ends. Looked up from germline, CDR1 is MNHEY and CDR2 is SMNVEV (reference sequence). The CDR3 totals 15 residues. The CDR3 DNA follows: TGTGCCAGCAGTTTCACAGGGATTCGCGGCGAGACCCAGTACTTC. Its translation: CASSFTGIRGETQYF.

This clonotype has a handful of counts. The chain has TRBV11-2 and TRBJ2-1; 12 positions match TRBD2. The J segment lost 3 bases and the V segment lost 1 base, leaving 7 bases of the junction unmatched. Germline-derived CDR1 and CDR2 are SGHAT and FQNNGV. The CDR3 is 18 residues long. CDR3 sequence (DNA): TGTGCCAGCAGCTTAGTCCCGGGACTAGCGGGCCGCTACAATGAGCAGTTCTTC. It yields the protein CASSLVPGLAGRYNEQFF.

This clonotype was observed many times. The chain combines TRBV18 with TRBJ1-4, with D possibly being TRBD1 (6 bases). This CDR3 comprises 14 residues. The germline V and J ends were trimmed by 2 bases and 10 bases, with 14 bases remaining between them. Germline CDR1 reads KGHSH; CDR2 reads LQKENI. The CDR3 sequence: CASSPDRSVGKLFF. CDR3 sequence (DNA): TGTGCCAGCTCACCAGACAGGTCGGTCGGAAAACTGTTTTTT.

This clonotype showed up just a few times. V gene TRBV2 combines with J gene TRBJ2-3, with TRBD2 identical over 7 bases. This CDR3 has 13 residues. The germline V gene encodes CDR1 SNHLY and CDR2 FYNNEI. J was trimmed by 0 bases and V by 9 bases; bases with no gene match: 3. The CDR3 sequence is CASSAGSTDTQYF. CDR3 in DNA: TGTGCCAGTTCAGCGGGGAGCACAGATACGCAGTATTTT.

This clonotype was detected many times. The rearrangement uses TRBV7-2 and TRBJ2-3; possibly TRBD2 for D (6 bases). With 5 bases removed from V and 5 bases from J, the gap between germline ends came to 17 bases. CDR1 is SGHTA, CDR2 FQGNSA, per germline. The CDR3 has 15 residues. The DNA for the CDR3 is TGTGCCAGCAGCCCCGGAGGGGCCCGGGGAGATACGCAGTATTTT. As protein: CASSPGGARGDTQYF.

This clonotype was detected many times. V gene TRBV10-2 combines with J gene TRBJ2-1; tentatively, D is TRBD1 (5 bases). The CDR3 consists of 14 residues. Germline-derived CDR1 and CDR2 are WSHSY and SAAADI. Deletions cut 4 bases from V and 1 base from J, with 8 bases between. CDR3 protein: CASSAGNSYNEQFF. Written as DNA, the CDR3 is TGCGCCAGCAGTGCAGGGAATTCCTACAATGAGCAGTTCTTC.

The table lists this clonotype with many counts. The V gene is TRBV6-5, the J gene TRBJ1-6; D remains unclear. Germline values: CDR1 MNHEY, CDR2 SVGAGI. This CDR3 has 16 residues. V was cut by 1 base and J by 1 base, with 8 bases left in between. In DNA, the CDR3 is TGTGCCAGCAGTTACTTCAAGAAGTCCTATAATTCACCCCTCCACTTT. This encodes CASSYFKKSYNSPLHF.

Only a few counts were recorded for this clonotype. CDR3 in amino acids: CASSPAGLSSGNTIYF. CDR3 nucleotides: TGTGCCAGCTCACCGGCAGGATTAAGCTCTGGAAACACCATATATTTT. The chain links TRBV18 to TRBJ1-3; D ambiguous. From germline, CDR1 is KGHSH and CDR2 LQKENI. V was shortened by 3 bases and J by 0 bases, with 12 bases between the two germline ends. CDR3 length equals 16 residues.